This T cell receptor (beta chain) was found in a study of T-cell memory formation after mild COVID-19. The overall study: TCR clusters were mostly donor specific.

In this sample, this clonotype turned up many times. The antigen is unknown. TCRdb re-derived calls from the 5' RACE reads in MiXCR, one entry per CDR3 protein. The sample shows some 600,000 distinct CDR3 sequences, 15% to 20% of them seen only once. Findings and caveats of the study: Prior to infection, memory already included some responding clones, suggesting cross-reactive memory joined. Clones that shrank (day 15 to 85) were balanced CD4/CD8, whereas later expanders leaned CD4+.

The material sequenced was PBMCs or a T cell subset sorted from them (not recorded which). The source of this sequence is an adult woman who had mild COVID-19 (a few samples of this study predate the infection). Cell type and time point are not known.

The CDR3 coding sequence is TGCGCCAGCAGCGGGGGGACCTACGAGCAGTACTTC. Protein sequence: CASSGGTYEQYF. This chain joins TRBV5-1 and TRBJ2-7; D possibly corresponds to TRBD2 (6 bases). V lost 4 bases and J lost 2, with 7 bases in between. Germline CDR1 and CDR2: SGHRS and YFSETQ. CDR3 length: 12 amino acids.